One sample yielded the 21 T cell receptor beta chains listed below, sequenced in a study of shared clonotypes between healthy human individuals (dated by TCRdb to about 2020). To prepare the library, the immunoSEQ multiplex PCR assay was applied. In TCRdb, the immuneACCESS table is reduced to in-frame sequences with V and J assigned. These tables do not hold every clone; where another copy was compared, an unresolved V gene accounts for under half, and the others remain unexplained. For this sample the table gives a few million clones, of which over 85% were detected only once. The ten largest make up 0.13% to 0.15% of the sample. Sequenced material: naive CD4+ T cells sorted from blood. The cell subset or site label of this sample denotes: CD45RA+ positively selected. Receptors were obtained from a man between 18 and 35 years old in good health.

This clone appeared a few times. The gene calls are TRBV12-5 and TRBJ2-7, with D possibly matching TRBD1 (6 bases). The CDR3 loop spans 12 amino acids. Germline V gene lookup returns CDR1 LGHNT and CDR2 FRNRAP. Trimming shortened V by 5 bases and J by 5 bases, and 10 bases separated the two germline ends. CDR3 amino acids: CASGVQGNEQYF. The CDR3 nucleotides are TGTGCTAGTGGTGTCCAGGGGAACGAGCAGTACTTC.

The genes are TRBV5-4 and TRBJ1-2; no firm D call. CDR1 is SGHNT and CDR2 is YYREEE in the germline V gene (reference sequence). Between the trimmed V and J ends, which lost 1 base and 6 bases, there was a span of 10 bases. The CDR3 length is 13 residues. Here the CDR3 reads CASSLSAVDGYTF. The CDR3 region has the DNA TGTGCCAGCAGCTTGAGCGCTGTAGATGGCTACACCTTC.

The CDR3 region has the DNA TGTGCCAGCAGTGACGAACAAGGGGGTACGCAGTATTTT. Translation gives CASSDEQGGTQYF. The gene calls are TRBV6-4 and TRBJ2-3; maybe TRBD1 (6 bases). The CDR3 is made up of 13 amino acids. The V end lost 2 bases, the J end lost 8 bases, and 11 bases lay between the germline ends. From germline, CDR1 is MRHNA and CDR2 SNTAGT.

As for this clone: Other DNA sequences within the sample encode an identical CDR3. This chain joins TRBV5-1 and TRBJ1-1; 8 bases are shared with TRBD1. Looked up from germline, CDR1 is SGHRS and CDR2 is YFSETQ. V shed 3 bases, J shed 0 bases, and the junction held 4 bases outside the gene matches. The CDR3 loop spans 15 amino acids. The CDR3 reads CASSSGQAMNTEAFF. The CDR3, as DNA: TGCGCCAGCAGCTCGGGACAGGCCATGAACACTGAAGCTTTCTTT.

The V call is TRBV9, the J call TRBJ2-2, with D unclear. V lost 7 bases to trimming and J lost 0 bases, with 10 bases between them. The CDR3 is 14 residues long. Looked up from germline, CDR1 is SGDLS and CDR2 is YYNGEE. The CDR3 DNA reads TGTGCCAGCGGCCTAGACCCGAACACCGGGGAGCTGTTTTTT. Its protein product is CASGLDPNTGELFF.

This chain links TRBV5-5 with TRBJ2-7; D gene ambiguous. V was pared by 0 bases and J by 1 base, with 5 bases between. CDR3 size: 13 residues. Looked up from germline, CDR1 is SGHKS and CDR2 is YYEKEE (reference sequence). The CDR3 DNA follows: TGTGCCAGCAGCTTGGGGGCTTCCTACGAGCAGTACTTC. Amino acid sequence: CASSLGASYEQYF.

The chain employs TRBV7-9 and TRBJ2-1; 9 nucleotides match TRBD1. This CDR3 contains 15 residues. The trim removed 1 base at V and 4 bases at J, leaving 2 bases unmatched. Germline lookup yields CDR1 SEHNR and CDR2 FQNEAQ (reference sequence). CDR3 amino acids: CASSLDRGQYNEQFF. The CDR3 DNA is TGTGCCAGCAGCTTAGACAGGGGGCAATACAATGAGCAGTTCTTC.

The V call is TRBV7-9, the J call TRBJ1-1, with D tentatively TRBD1 (6 bases). Germline V CDR1 and CDR2: SEHNR, FQNEAQ (reference sequence). This CDR3 is 14 amino acids long. The germline V and J ends were trimmed by 2 bases and 7 bases, with 14 bases remaining between them. CDR3 DNA: TGTGCCAGCAGCTTAACCTCGGTCAGGGGTGAAGCTTTCTTT. Translating it yields CASSLTSVRGEAFF.

About this clone itself: This same CDR3 is encoded by further DNA sequences in the sample. The chain employs TRBV10-3 and TRBJ2-7; D remains ambiguous. Trimming took off 0 bases at V and 1 base at J, with 7 bases between the two ends. The V gene's germline CDR1 is ENHRY and CDR2 SYGVKD. The CDR3 extends over 14 amino acids. For the CDR3, the DNA is TGTGCCATCAGTGAGTCTCCAGGATCCTACGAGCAGTACTTC. Encoded protein: CAISESPGSYEQYF.

The chain uses TRBV7-9 and TRBJ1-1; weak D call: TRBD1 (5 bases). V was trimmed by 5 bases and J by 10 bases, leaving 17 bases between them. CDR3 size: 13 residues. Germline V lookup: CDR1 SEHNR, CDR2 FQNEAQ (reference sequence). The chain's CDR3 is CASSRQGGEVAFF. In DNA form, the CDR3 reads TGTGCCAGCAGCCGGCAGGGAGGTGAGGTAGCTTTCTTT.

The rearrangement joins TRBV6-1 to TRBJ1-4; 9 bases line up with TRBD1. The germline gives CDR1 MNHNS, CDR2 SASEGT. This CDR3 has 15 residues. Trimming took 7 bases from V and 5 from J; bases not matched to a gene: 8. The CDR3 sequence: CASTTTGGENEKLFF. The CDR3, as DNA: TGTGCCAGCACTACGACAGGGGGTGAAAATGAAAAACTGTTTTTT.

Worth noting for this clone: The same CDR3 also results from other DNA sequences found in this sample. The chain joins TRBV7-2 to TRBJ2-7; D gene unclear. The CDR3 consists of 11 residues. V dropped 5 bases and J dropped 3 bases, with 5 bases sitting between them. Germline lookup yields CDR1 SGHTA and CDR2 FQGNSA. The CDR3 DNA reads as TGTGCCAGCAGCGTGAGCTACGAGCAGTACTTC. Its protein product is CASSVSYEQYF.

In DNA form, the CDR3 reads TGTGCCAGCAGCTTTTATAGCAATCAGCCCCAGCATTTT. It is translated as CASSFYSNQPQHF. This chain links TRBV7-9 with TRBJ1-5; D unresolved. Germline lookup yields CDR1 SEHNR and CDR2 FQNEAQ (reference sequence). This CDR3 region has 13 residues. V was pared by 3 bases and J by 0 bases, with 3 bases between.

The CDR3 DNA reads TGTGCCAGCAGCTCTACGGACAATTCTAACTATGGCTACACCTTC. Residues: CASSSTDNSNYGYTF. The J gene is TRBJ1-2, the V gene TRBV5-6, with D perhaps TRBD1 (5 bases). Trimming shortened V by 3 bases and J by 0 bases, and 12 bases separated the two germline ends. The V gene's germline CDR1 is SGHDT and CDR2 YYEEEE. The length of the CDR3 is 15 residues.

As concerns this clone: Relative to the germline gene, one junction end is altered; a read error may explain this. This chain joins TRBV2 and TRBJ2-3; no clear D. Per germline, CDR1 SNHLY and CDR2 FYNNEI. The CDR3 is 13 amino acids. CDR3 sequence reads: CASNELPRDTQYF. CDR3 in DNA: TGTGCCAGCAATGAACTCCCGCGGGATACGCAGTATTTT. The whole variable domain, filled in from reference TRBV2 and TRBJ2-3, reads EPEVTQTPSHQVTQMGQEVILRCVPISNHLYFYWYRQILGQKVEFLVSFYNNEISEKSEIFDDQFSVERPDGSNFTLKIRSTKLEDSAMYFCASNELPRDTQYFGPGTRLTVL.

This chain connects TRBV5-1 to TRBJ1-6; D remains ambiguous. The ends were cut back, 2 bases at V and 10 bases at J, with 10 bases in the middle. Germline V gene sequence: CDR1 SGHRS, CDR2 YFSETQ. This CDR3 is built from 13 residues. CDR3 amino acids: CASSLETASPLHF. Written as DNA, the CDR3 is TGCGCCAGCAGCTTAGAAACAGCCTCACCCCTCCACTTT. The full variable domain, in which reference TRBV5-1 and TRBJ1-6 provide the parts outside the CDR3, is KAGVTQTPRYLIKTRGQQVTLSCSPISGHRSVSWYQQTPGQGLQFLFEYFSETQRNKGNFPGRFSGRQFSNSRSEMNVSTLELGDSALYLCASSLETASPLHFGNGTRLTVT.

As concerns this clone: Other DNA sequences in this specimen translate into the identical CDR3. V gene TRBV29-1 combines with J gene TRBJ2-5; TRBD1 is a possible D gene (6 bases). Germline values: CDR1 SQVTM, CDR2 ANQGSEA. V was shortened by 6 bases and J by 1 base, with 12 bases between the two germline ends. CDR3 length: 13 amino acids. The CDR3 sequence: CSVRGRFQETQYF. In DNA form, the CDR3 reads TGCAGCGTCAGGGGACGGTTCCAAGAGACCCAGTACTTC.

This clone was seen once. This chain connects TRBV4-3 to TRBJ2-5; TRBD1 matches at 10 bases. The V gene's germline CDR1 is LGHNA and CDR2 YSLEER. The CDR3 sequence is 15 residues long. With 5 bases clipped from V and 0 bases from J, the junction kept 3 bases outside the gene matches. CDR3 protein: CASSWTGGHQETQYF. As DNA, the CDR3 is TGCGCCAGCAGCTGGACAGGGGGACACCAAGAGACCCAGTACTTC.

The chain has TRBV7-2 and TRBJ2-1; TRBD1 matches at 9 bases. There are 15 residues in the CDR3. Trimming took 8 bases from V and 8 from J; bases not matched to a gene: 13. In germline, CDR1 is SGHTA, CDR2 FQGNSA. The CDR3 loop is CASRKEGQGGYEQFF. CDR3 coding DNA: TGTGCCAGCCGAAAAGAGGGACAGGGTGGTTATGAGCAGTTCTTC.

The CDR3 region has the DNA TGCGCCAGCAGCTTCGAGGGCCCAGAGACCCAGTACTTC. Translation gives CASSFEGPETQYF. This chain links TRBV5-1 with TRBJ2-5; D possibly corresponds to TRBD2 (5 bases). V lost 2 bases and J lost 4, with 9 bases in between. The CDR3 consists of 13 residues. The germline CDR1 and CDR2 sequences are SGHRS and YFSETQ.

The chain joins TRBV6-5 to TRBJ1-1; D is ambiguous. Trimming left V 6 bases short and J 4 bases short, with 15 bases between. Germline V lookup: CDR1 MNHEY, CDR2 SVGAGI. This CDR3 contains 14 residues. DNA of the CDR3: TGTGCCAGCAGACCCCCAGTAATGGGCACTGAAGCTTTCTTT. Protein product: CASRPPVMGTEAFF.